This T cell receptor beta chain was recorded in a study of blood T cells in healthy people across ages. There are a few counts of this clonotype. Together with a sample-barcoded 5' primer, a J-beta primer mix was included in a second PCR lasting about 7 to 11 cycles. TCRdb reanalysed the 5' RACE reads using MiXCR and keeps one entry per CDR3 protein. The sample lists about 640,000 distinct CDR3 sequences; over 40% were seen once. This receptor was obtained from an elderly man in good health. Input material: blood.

CDR3 in DNA: TGTGCCAGCAGCTTAGGTCTAGGGGAAGGTGGGGCCAACGTCCTGACTTTC. It translates to CASSLGLGEGGANVLTF. This chain joins TRBV13 and TRBJ2-6; tentatively, D is TRBD1 (5 bases). CDR1 and CDR2 from the germline V gene are PRHDT and FYEKMQ (reference sequence). V lost 0 bases and J lost 3, with 12 bases in between. The CDR3 consists of 17 residues. The entire variable domain, with the rest obtained from reference TRBV13 and TRBJ2-6, is as follows: AAGVIQSPRHLIKEKRETATLKCYPIPRHDTVYWYQQGPGQDPQFLISFYEKMQSDKGSIPDRFSAQQFSDYHSELNMSSLELGDSALYFCASSLGLGEGGANVLTFGAGSRLTVL.